These 21 T cell receptor beta chains were all obtained from the same sample, sequenced in a study of beta chain features in type 1 diabetes. Findings and limits, study-wide: TCRB CDR3s were moderately but significantly shorter in Type 1 diabetes patients in all four CD4+ subsets.

The isolated RNA, all of it, was reverse transcribed, so expressed TCRB transcripts were what got sequenced. The method was immunoSEQ multiplex PCR; TCRdb's version includes in-frame clones alone and lacks a portion of them. The data show 300,000 to 400,000 clones, roughly 14% seen once. These receptors have no known antigen. Sequenced material: naive CD4+ T cells from blood. The receptor source for this set is a woman aged 18-35 years with type 1 diabetes.

This clone was seen more than once but under ten times. The chain carries TRBV11-2 and TRBJ2-3, with TRBD2 as a possible D gene (5 bases). With 6 bases removed from V and 0 bases from J, the gap between germline ends came to 13 bases. The CDR3 loop spans 15 amino acids. Germline V gives CDR1 SGHAT, CDR2 FQNNGV. Here the CDR3 reads CASRGKGSSTDTQYF. The CDR3 region has the DNA TGTGCCAGCAGGGGGAAAGGGAGCAGCACAGATACGCAGTATTTT.

The V call is TRBV25-1, the J call TRBJ2-3; TRBD2 might be the D (5 bases). The length of the CDR3 is 13 residues. V was shortened by 2 bases and J by 6 bases, with 9 bases between the two germline ends. CDR1 is MGHDK and CDR2 is SYGVNS in the germline V gene. The CDR3 loop reads CASSEPRADTQYF. CDR3 nucleotides: TGTGCCAGCAGTGAACCGAGGGCGGATACGCAGTATTTT.

The chain recombines TRBV29-1 with TRBJ1-2; D perhaps matches TRBD1 (5 bases). In germline, CDR1 is SQVTM, CDR2 ANQGSEA. Trimming removed 4 bases at V and 6 bases at J, with 15 bases between. This CDR3 comprises 13 residues. As DNA, the CDR3 is TGCAGCGTTGTATTTGGGGCGCGGAATGGCTACACCTTC. Amino acids: CSVVFGARNGYTF.

This clone appeared a few times. The chain joins TRBV9 to TRBJ1-1; weak D call: TRBD1 (6 bases). Trimming pared 0 bases from V and 5 bases from J, leaving 17 bases between. The germline V gene has CDR1 SGDLS and CDR2 YYNGEE. This CDR3 region has 16 residues. The CDR3 region is CASSVDVGRQGTEAFF. DNA for the CDR3: TGTGCCAGCAGCGTAGATGTTGGCAGGCAGGGGACTGAAGCTTTCTTT.

This chain links TRBV7-9 with TRBJ2-1, with TRBD2 matching 7 bases. Germline V gene lookup returns CDR1 SEHNR and CDR2 FQNEAQ (reference sequence). V shed 5 bases, J shed 9 bases, and the junction held 16 bases outside the gene matches. CDR3 length: 16 residues. This CDR3 reads CASSPHPRTRSSEQFF. CDR3 DNA sequence: TGTGCCAGCAGCCCGCACCCCCGGACTAGATCTAGTGAGCAGTTCTTC.

This clone was seen only a few times. The CDR3 is CASSSGLAADTQYF. The CDR3 DNA reads as TGTGCCAGCAGCTCAGGACTAGCTGCAGATACGCAGTATTTT. The chain carries TRBV7-3 and TRBJ2-3; 8 bases align to TRBD2. J lost 4 bases, V lost 4 bases, and 4 bases had no gene match. The CDR3 consists of 14 residues. The germline CDR1 and CDR2 sequences are SGHTA and FQGTGA.

This chain links TRBV10-2 with TRBJ1-1; D gene unclear. V was shortened by 2 bases and J by 1 base, with 5 bases between the two germline ends. The CDR3 length is 13 residues. The germline V gene encodes CDR1 WSHSY and CDR2 SAAADI. The CDR3 protein is CASSERQNTEAFF. The CDR3 DNA is TGCGCCAGCAGTGAGAGACAGAACACTGAAGCTTTCTTT.

The chain is built from TRBV4-3 and TRBJ1-2; a possible D gene is TRBD1 (6 bases). CDR3 length: 14 amino acids. Germline V lookup: CDR1 LGHNA, CDR2 YSLEER. Deletions cut 4 bases from V and 4 bases from J, with 13 bases between. CDR3 in amino acids: CASSRQDRSYGYTF. CDR3 nucleotide sequence: TGCGCCAGCAGCCGACAAGACAGGAGCTATGGCTACACCTTC.

This clone turned up a few times. The V gene is TRBV20-1, the J gene TRBJ1-2; D is perhaps TRBD1 (5 bases). Germline CDR1 and CDR2: DFQATT and SNEGSKA (reference sequence). The CDR3 has 11 residues. V lost 4 bases to trimming and J lost 2 bases, with 5 bases between them. The CDR3 nucleotides are TGCAGTGCTAACAGGAACTATGGCTACACCTTC. The encoded protein is CSANRNYGYTF.

This clone was recorded at least ten times. The chain combines TRBV29-1 with TRBJ2-1; TRBD2 matches 10 bases. This CDR3 has 14 residues. Losses at the gene ends were 5 bases for V and 7 bases for J; bases not matched to a gene: 8. CDR1 SQVTM and CDR2 ANQGSEA come from the germline V gene. In DNA, the CDR3 is TGCAGCGTTCTAGCGGGAGTGCCAGGTAATGAGCAGTTCTTC. It yields the protein CSVLAGVPGNEQFF.

The rearrangement joins TRBV11-2 to TRBJ1-4; no clear D gene. CDR3 length: 16 residues. V was clipped by 0 bases and J by 0 bases, with 8 bases between them. CDR1 SGHAT and CDR2 FQNNGV come from the germline V gene. For the CDR3, the DNA is TGTGCCAGCAGCTTAGACTCCGGGTCAACTAATGAAAAACTGTTTTTT. Translation: CASSLDSGSTNEKLFF. Full variable domain (missing parts from reference TRBV11-2 and TRBJ1-4): EAGVAQSPRYKIIEKRQSVAFWCNPISGHATLYWYQQILGQGPKLLIQFQNNGVVDDSQLPKDRFSAERLKGVDSTLKIQPAKLEDSAVYLCASSLDSGSTNEKLFFGSGTQLSVL.

This clone has more than one count but fewer than ten. This sequence joins TRBV29-1 and TRBJ1-2, with D uncertain. The germline V gene encodes CDR1 SQVTM and CDR2 ANQGSEA. This CDR3 contains 10 residues. V was trimmed by 5 bases and J by 7 bases, leaving 8 bases between them. The DNA of the CDR3 is TGCAGCGTTCGGGAATCTGGCTACACCTTC. Translated: CSVRESGYTF.

This clone came up a few times. The chain uses TRBV6-6 and TRBJ1-2, with D possibly TRBD1 on 5 matching bases. The CDR3 has 16 amino acids. Germline V gene sequence: CDR1 MNHNY, CDR2 SVGAGI (reference sequence). Between the trimmed V and J ends, which lost 1 base and 3 bases, there was a span of 15 bases. CDR3 in amino acids: CASSYWVPGRDYGYTF. The CDR3 DNA sequence: TGTGCCAGCAGTTACTGGGTACCAGGGCGCGACTATGGCTACACCTTC.

The rearrangement joins TRBV5-4 to TRBJ1-1, with a weak D call TRBD1 (6 bases). CDR3 size: 13 residues. Trimming pared 4 bases from V and 8 bases from J, leaving 15 bases between. Germline lookup yields CDR1 SGHNT and CDR2 YYREEE (reference sequence). CDR3 protein: CASSIRDKTEAFF. CDR3 coding DNA: TGTGCCAGCAGCATCCGGGACAAAACCGAAGCTTTCTTT.

This clone has more than one count but fewer than ten. This chain joins TRBV30 and TRBJ2-4; no definite D call. CDR1 is GTSNPN, CDR2 SVGIG, per germline (reference sequence). The CDR3 spans 12 residues. The V and J ends lost 7 bases and 0 bases respectively, with 7 bases between them. The CDR3 DNA sequence: TGTGCCTTCCGGGTAGCCAAAAACATTCAGTACTTC. The encoded protein is CAFRVAKNIQYF. The whole variable domain, remainder taken from reference TRBV30 and TRBJ2-4, is SQTIHQWPATLVQPVGSPLSLECTVEGTSNPNLYWYRQAAGRGLQLLFYSVGIGQISSEVPQNLSASRPQDRQFILSSKKLLLSDSGFYLCAFRVAKNIQYFGAGTRLSVL.

The chain links TRBV5-1 to TRBJ1-4; D is uncertain. Trimming took 4 bases from V and 5 from J, leaving 15 bases between them. The CDR3 runs 15 residues. The germline CDR1 and CDR2 sequences are SGHRS and YFSETQ. This CDR3 reads CASSARGDLNEKLFF. The CDR3 coding sequence is TGCGCCAGCAGCGCCCGGGGTGACTTGAATGAAAAACTGTTTTTT.

This clone occurred a few times. CDR3 in amino acids: CSGQGADTQYF. CDR3 in DNA: TGCAGCGGACAGGGGGCAGATACGCAGTATTTT. The rearrangement joins TRBV20-1 to TRBJ2-3; 10 bases align to TRBD1. Germline loops: CDR1 DFQATT, CDR2 SNEGSKA (reference sequence). The CDR3 has 11 amino acids.

This clone has just a few counts. The chain has TRBV18 and TRBJ1-4; D is undetermined. The CDR3 length is 12 residues. With 1 base removed from V and 8 bases from J, the gap between germline ends came to 5 bases. Germline lookup yields CDR1 KGHSH and CDR2 LQKENI. Here the CDR3 DNA reads TGTGCCAGCTCACCACTCGGGGAAAAACTGTTTTTT. Protein sequence: CASSPLGEKLFF.

The rearrangement links TRBV28 to TRBJ1-5; 7 bases line up with TRBD1. The CDR3 loop spans 15 amino acids. Germline V gene data show CDR1 as MDHEN and CDR2 as SYDVKM. With V trimmed by 6 bases and J by 7 bases, 12 bases remained unmatched. Written as DNA, the CDR3 is TGTGCCAGCAGCCCCCCAGACAGGGTAGGGCAGCCCCAGCATTTT. Its translation is CASSPPDRVGQPQHF.

This clone appeared a few times. This chain links TRBV2 with TRBJ2-7; 9 positions agree with TRBD1. V lost 6 bases, J lost 3 bases, and 6 bases stayed unmatched. The CDR3 is made up of 14 amino acids. Germline values: CDR1 SNHLY, CDR2 FYNNEI. CDR3 nucleotides: TGTGCCAGCAGGTCACAGGGGGCTATCTACGAGCAGTACTTC. Its protein is CASRSQGAIYEQYF.

This chain uses TRBV2 with TRBJ1-3; unclear D gene. Germline lookup yields CDR1 SNHLY and CDR2 FYNNEI. Trimming shortened V by 5 bases and J by 0 bases, and 11 bases separated the two germline ends. This CDR3 has 15 residues. The CDR3 reads CASSYYVPSGNTIYF. The CDR3 DNA sequence: TGTGCCAGCAGTTACTACGTCCCCTCTGGAAACACCATATATTTT.